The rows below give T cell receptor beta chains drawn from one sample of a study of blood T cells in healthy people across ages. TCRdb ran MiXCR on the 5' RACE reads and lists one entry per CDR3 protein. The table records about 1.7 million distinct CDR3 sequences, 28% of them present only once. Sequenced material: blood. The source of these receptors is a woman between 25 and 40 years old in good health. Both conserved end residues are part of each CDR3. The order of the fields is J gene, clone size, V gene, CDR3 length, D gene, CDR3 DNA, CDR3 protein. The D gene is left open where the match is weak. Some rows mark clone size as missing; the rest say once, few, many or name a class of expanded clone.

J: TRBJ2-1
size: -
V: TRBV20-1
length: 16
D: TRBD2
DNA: TGCAGTGCGCTGGGACTAGCGGGAGCGGATGGTAGTGAGCAGTTCTTC
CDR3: CSALGLAGADGSEQFF

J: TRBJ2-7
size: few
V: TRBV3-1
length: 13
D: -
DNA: TGTGCCAGCAGCGACTTTCGTACCTACGAGCAGTACTTC
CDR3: CASSDFRTYEQYF

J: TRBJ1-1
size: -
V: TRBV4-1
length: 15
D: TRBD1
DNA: TGCGCCAGCAGCTTCCGAGGGACAGGGAACACTGAAGCTTTCTTT
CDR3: CASSFRGTGNTEAFF

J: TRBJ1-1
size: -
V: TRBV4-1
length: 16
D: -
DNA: TGCGCCAGCAGCCAAGATGAGGGAGAAGGAAACACTGAAGCTTTCTTT
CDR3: CASSQDEGEGNTEAFF

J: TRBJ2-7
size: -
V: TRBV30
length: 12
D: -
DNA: TGTGCCTGGAGTAGACAGTACTACGAGCAGTACTTC
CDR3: CAWSRQYYEQYF

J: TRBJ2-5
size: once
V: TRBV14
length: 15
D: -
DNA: TGTGCCAGCAGCCAAGAGGTCGCTAGAATCGAGACCCAGTACTTC
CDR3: CASSQEVARIETQYF

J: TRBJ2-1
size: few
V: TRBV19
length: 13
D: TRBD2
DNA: TGTGCCAGTAATTGGCGGCGCGGGGGTGAGCAGTTCTTC
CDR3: CASNWRRGGEQFF

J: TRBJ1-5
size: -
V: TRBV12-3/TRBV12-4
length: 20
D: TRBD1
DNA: TGTGCCAACAGTCTCCTCCGGGACAGGGGAAGGGTGGTAAGCAATCAGCCCCAGCATTTT
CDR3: CANSLLRDRGRVVSNQPQHF

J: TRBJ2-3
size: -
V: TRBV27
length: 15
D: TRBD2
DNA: TGTGCCAGCAGTGAGAGCGGGGAAATCACAGATACGCAGTATTTT
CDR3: CASSESGEITDTQYF

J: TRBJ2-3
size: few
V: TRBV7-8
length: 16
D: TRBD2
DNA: TGTGCCAGCAGCTTAAGGGTAGCGGGCCTCACAGATACGCAGTATTTT
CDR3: CASSLRVAGLTDTQYF

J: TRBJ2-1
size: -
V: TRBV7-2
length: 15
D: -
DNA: TGTGCCAGCAGCTTAAGTACAAGCTCCTACAATGAGCAGTTCTTC
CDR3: CASSLSTSSYNEQFF

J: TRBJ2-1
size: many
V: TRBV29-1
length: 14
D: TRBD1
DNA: TGCAGCGCCGAAAAAGGACAGGGGTACAATGAGCAGTTCTTC
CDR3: CSAEKGQGYNEQFF

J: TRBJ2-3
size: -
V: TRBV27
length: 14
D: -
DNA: TGTGCCAGCAGTTTAAGTCTAGTGGGCGATACGCAGTATTTT
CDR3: CASSLSLVGDTQYF

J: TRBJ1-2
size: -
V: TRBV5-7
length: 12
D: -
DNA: TGTGCCTGCAGCTTGGCACCCTATGGCTACACCTTC
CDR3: CACSLAPYGYTF

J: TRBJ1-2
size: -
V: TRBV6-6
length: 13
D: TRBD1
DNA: TGTGCCAGCAGTCCGGAGGACAGGGGACTCTACACCTTC
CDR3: CASSPEDRGLYTF

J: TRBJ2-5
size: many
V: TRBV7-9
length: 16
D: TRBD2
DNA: TGTGCCAGCAGCTACACCGGGACTAGCGTGAAAGAGACCCAGTACTTC
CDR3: CASSYTGTSVKETQYF

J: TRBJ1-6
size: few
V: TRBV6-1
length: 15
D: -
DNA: TGTGCCAGCAGTGAAGCTAGGGGTACCAATTCACCCCTCCACTTT
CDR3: CASSEARGTNSPLHF

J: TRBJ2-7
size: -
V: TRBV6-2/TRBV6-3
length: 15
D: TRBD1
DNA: TGTGCCAGCAGCCGATCCGGGACAGGGGACTACGAGCAGTACTTC
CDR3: CASSRSGTGDYEQYF

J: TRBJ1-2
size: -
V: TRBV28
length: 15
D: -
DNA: TGTGCCAGCAGTTTAGGGCTCCTAACGGACTATGGCTACACCTTC
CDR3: CASSLGLLTDYGYTF

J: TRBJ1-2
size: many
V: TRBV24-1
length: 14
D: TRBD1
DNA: TGTGCCACCAGTGATAACAGGGGGAAGGATGGCTACACCTTC
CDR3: CATSDNRGKDGYTF

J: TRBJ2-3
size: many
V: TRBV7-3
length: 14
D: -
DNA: TGTGCCAGCAGCCCCGGGACAAACACAGATACGCAGTATTTT
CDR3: CASSPGTNTDTQYF

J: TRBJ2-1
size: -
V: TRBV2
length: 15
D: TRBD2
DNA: TGTGCCTCAACCCCCCTAGCGGGGGATGGCAATGAGCAGTTCTTC
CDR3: CASTPLAGDGNEQFF

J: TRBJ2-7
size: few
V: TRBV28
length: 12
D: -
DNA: TGTGCCACCGGGAGACAGAACTACGAGCAGTACTTC
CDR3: CATGRQNYEQYF

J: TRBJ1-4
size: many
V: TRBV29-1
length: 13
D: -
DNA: TGCAGCGTTGTGGACAATAGAGATGAAAAACTGTTTTTT
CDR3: CSVVDNRDEKLFF